This T cell receptor beta chain was observed in a study of tumor and adjacent non-tumor tissue in lung cancer. Study as a whole: Patients were aged about 31 to 76, 10 men and roughly five women, stage I to III.

A modified ARM-PCR protocol with three rounds of nested PCR amplified TCRbeta. From the multiplex PCR reads, TCRdb called clonotypes with MiXCR, one entry per CDR3 protein. The sample gives about 78,000 distinct CDR3 sequences, approximately 79% of which show up once; about an eighth is in the top ten. Study-wide findings and caveats: Higher tumor TCR diversity was associated with shorter survival. Top 100 clones took a larger repertoire share in normal lung.

CDR1 is MGHRA, CDR2 YSYEKL, per germline. The CDR3 length is 15 residues. On this clonotype: Its antigen is undetermined. The junction and the germline gene differ at one end; a read error may be behind it.

This sample's RNA came from whole unsorted tissue. Chemotherapy-naive patients with new lung cancer underwent thoracic surgery in China, August–November 2014. The clonotype originates from a woman in her forties or fifties with non-small cell lung cancer. The sequenced sample consisted of lung tumor tissue. The chain recombines TRBV4-1 with TRBJ2-7; TRBD1 might be the D (6 bases). The CDR3 is CASSPGTSTPYEHYF. CDR3 bases: TGTGCCAGCAGCCCCGGGACATCCACCCCCTACGAACACTACTTC.